This TCR beta chain comes out of a study of blood T cells in healthy people across ages. In this sample, this clonotype turned up a few times. The CDR3 has 11 amino acids. Trimming pared 1 base from V and 10 bases from J, leaving 10 bases between. Germline lookup yields CDR1 DFQATT and CDR2 SNEGSKA (reference sequence). Then a second PCR, running roughly 7 to 11 cycles, was carried out with a sample-barcoded 5' primer and a J-beta primer mix. Each CDR3 protein is one row after TCRdb ran MiXCR on the 5' RACE reads. Here the sample spans about 730,000 distinct CDR3 sequences, more than 40% being singletons.

The TCR sequence derives from a woman aged 55-70 years in good health. This rearrangement joins TRBV20-1 to TRBJ2-5; D may be TRBD2 (5 bases). What was sequenced was blood. The CDR3 region is CSARGSGDQYF. Written as DNA, the CDR3 is TGCAGTGCTAGAGGATCCGGGGACCAGTACTTC.